This T cell receptor beta chain was recovered during a study of blood T cell repertoires in COVID-19. Study information: COVID-19 samples, acute and convalescent, were from the United States, Italy and Spain. Nucleic acid was either cDNA or gDNA, and it came from T cells, B-cell-depleted T cells, or PBMCs.

TCRdb's table, derived via immunoSEQ multiplex PCR, lists solely in-frame clones and lacks some. The table shows 450,000 or so clones, with 75% to 90% occurring only once. Germline V CDR1 and CDR2: MNHEY, SMNVEV (reference sequence). The length of the CDR3 is 15 residues. V was trimmed by 4 bases and J by 7 bases, leaving 20 bases between them. Seattle patient enrollment occurred during active infection, with longitudinal follow-up thereafter. Specimen: peripheral blood. The source is a man between 18 and 35 years old with COVID-19, enrolled during active disease. This chain joins TRBV27 and TRBJ2-7; possible D gene TRBD2, 5 bases. The chain's CDR3 is CASSSPRGRRGEQYF. The CDR3 DNA follows: TGTGCCAGCAGTTCCCCCCGCGGCCGCCGGGGAGAGCAGTACTTC.